This TCR beta chain was documented in a study of blood T cell repertoires in COVID-19. TCRdb's copy holds only in-frame clones and misses some; the assay was immunoSEQ multiplex PCR. The sample carries about 97,000 clones, more than 80% recorded once. CDR3 length equals 13 residues. Germline loops: CDR1 MGHDK, CDR2 SYGVNS. Trimming removed 6 bases from V and 4 bases from J, with 12 bases in between. Sequenced sample: peripheral blood. This sequence was found in a human donor in a cohort sampled during active COVID-19. The J gene is TRBJ1-2, the V gene TRBV25-1, with D perhaps TRBD1 (5 bases). Here the CDR3 reads CASSPQGRYGYTF. DNA for the CDR3: TGTGCCAGCAGCCCCCAGGGCCGCTATGGCTACACCTTC.